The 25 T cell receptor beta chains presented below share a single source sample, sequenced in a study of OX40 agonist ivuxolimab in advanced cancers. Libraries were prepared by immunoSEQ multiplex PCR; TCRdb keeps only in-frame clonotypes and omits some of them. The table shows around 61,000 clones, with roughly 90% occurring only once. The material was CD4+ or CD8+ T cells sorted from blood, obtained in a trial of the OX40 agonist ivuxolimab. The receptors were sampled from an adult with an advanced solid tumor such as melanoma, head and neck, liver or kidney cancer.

Written as DNA, the CDR3 is TGTGCCAGCAGCTTGACCAGGAGAGCAGATACGCAGTATTTT. It yields the protein CASSLTRRADTQYF. The chain uses TRBV5-6 and TRBJ2-3; D not resolved. This CDR3 spans 14 amino acids. The V gene's germline CDR1 is SGHDT and CDR2 YYEEEE. The V end lost 1 base, the J end lost 4 bases, and 10 bases lay between the germline ends.

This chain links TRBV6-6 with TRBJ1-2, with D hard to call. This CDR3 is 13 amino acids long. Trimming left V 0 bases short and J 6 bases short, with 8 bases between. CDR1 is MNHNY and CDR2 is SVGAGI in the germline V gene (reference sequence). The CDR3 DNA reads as TGTGCCAGCAGTTACTCGACGGGAGATGGCTACACCTTC. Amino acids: CASSYSTGDGYTF.

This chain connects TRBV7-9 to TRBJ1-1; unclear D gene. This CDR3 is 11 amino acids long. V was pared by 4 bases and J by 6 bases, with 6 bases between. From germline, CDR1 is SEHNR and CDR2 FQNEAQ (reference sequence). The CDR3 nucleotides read TGTGCCAGCAGCTCCCGCCCTGAAGCTTTCTTT. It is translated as CASSSRPEAFF. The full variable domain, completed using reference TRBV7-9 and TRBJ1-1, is DTGVSQNPRHKITKRGQNVTFRCDPISEHNRLYWYRQTLGQGPEFLTYFQNEAQLEKSRLLSDRFSAERPKGSFSTLEIQRTEQGDSAMYLCASSSRPEAFFGQGTRLTVV.

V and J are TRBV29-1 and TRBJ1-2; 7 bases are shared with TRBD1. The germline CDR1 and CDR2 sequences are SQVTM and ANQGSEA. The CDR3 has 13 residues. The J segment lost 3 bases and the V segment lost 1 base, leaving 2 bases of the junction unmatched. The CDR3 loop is CSVEGDSYYGYTF. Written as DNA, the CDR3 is TGCAGCGTTGAAGGGGACAGCTACTATGGCTACACCTTC.

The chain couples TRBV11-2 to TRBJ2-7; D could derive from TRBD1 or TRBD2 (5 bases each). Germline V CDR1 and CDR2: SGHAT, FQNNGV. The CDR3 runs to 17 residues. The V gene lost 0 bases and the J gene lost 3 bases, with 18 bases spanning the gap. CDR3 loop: CASSLDHPGWGSYEQYF. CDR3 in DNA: TGTGCCAGCAGCTTAGATCACCCCGGGTGGGGGAGCTACGAGCAGTACTTC.

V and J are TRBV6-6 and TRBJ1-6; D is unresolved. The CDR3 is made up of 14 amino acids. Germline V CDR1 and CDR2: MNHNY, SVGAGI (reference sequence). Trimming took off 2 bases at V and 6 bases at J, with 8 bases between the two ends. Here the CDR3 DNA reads TGTGCCAGCAGTTACGTCGCTCCTAATTCACCCCTCCACTTT. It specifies CASSYVAPNSPLHF.

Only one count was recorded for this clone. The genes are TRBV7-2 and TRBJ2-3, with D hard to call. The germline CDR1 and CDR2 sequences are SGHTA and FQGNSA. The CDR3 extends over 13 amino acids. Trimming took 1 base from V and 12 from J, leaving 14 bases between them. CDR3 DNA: TGTGCCAGCAGCTTAGTGTCGGCTAGTGACCAGTATTTT. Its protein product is CASSLVSASDQYF.

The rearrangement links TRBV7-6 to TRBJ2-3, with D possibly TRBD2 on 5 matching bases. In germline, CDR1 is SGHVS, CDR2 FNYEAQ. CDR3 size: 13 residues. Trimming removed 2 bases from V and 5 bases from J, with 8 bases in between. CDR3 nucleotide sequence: TGTGCCAGCAGCTTAATGGGGAGAGATACGCAGTATTTT. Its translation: CASSLMGRDTQYF.

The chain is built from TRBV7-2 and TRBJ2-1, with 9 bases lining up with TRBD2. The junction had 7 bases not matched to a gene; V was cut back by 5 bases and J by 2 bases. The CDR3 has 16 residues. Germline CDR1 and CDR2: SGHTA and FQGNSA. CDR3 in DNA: TGTGCCAGCAGCCCCCACCCTAGCGGGGCCTACAATGAGCAGTTCTTC. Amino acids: CASSPHPSGAYNEQFF.

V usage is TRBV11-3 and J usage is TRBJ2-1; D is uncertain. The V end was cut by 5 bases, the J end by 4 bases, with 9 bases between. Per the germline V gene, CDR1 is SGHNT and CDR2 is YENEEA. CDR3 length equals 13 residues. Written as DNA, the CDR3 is TGTGCCAGCAGCCCAAGACTGTACAATGAGCAGTTCTTC. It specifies CASSPRLYNEQFF.

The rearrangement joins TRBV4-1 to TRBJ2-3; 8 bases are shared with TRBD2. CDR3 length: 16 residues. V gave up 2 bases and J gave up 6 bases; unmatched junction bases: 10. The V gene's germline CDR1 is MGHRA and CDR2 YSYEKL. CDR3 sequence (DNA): TGCGCCAGCAGCCAACAAACTAGCGGTCGATGGGATACGCAGTATTTT. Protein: CASSQQTSGRWDTQYF.

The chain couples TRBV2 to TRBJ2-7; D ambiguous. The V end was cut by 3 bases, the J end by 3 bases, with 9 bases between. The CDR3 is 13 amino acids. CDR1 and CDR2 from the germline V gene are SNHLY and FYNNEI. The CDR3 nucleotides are TGTGCCAGCAGTGATGGGCAGTTCTACGAGCAGTACTTC. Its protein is CASSDGQFYEQYF.

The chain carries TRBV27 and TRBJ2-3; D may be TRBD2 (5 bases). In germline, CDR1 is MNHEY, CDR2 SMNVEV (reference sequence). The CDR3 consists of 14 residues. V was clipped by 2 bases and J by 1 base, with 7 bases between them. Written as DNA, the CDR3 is TGTGCCAGCAGTTTACTCGGGGGCACAGATACGCAGTATTTT. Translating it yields CASSLLGGTDTQYF.

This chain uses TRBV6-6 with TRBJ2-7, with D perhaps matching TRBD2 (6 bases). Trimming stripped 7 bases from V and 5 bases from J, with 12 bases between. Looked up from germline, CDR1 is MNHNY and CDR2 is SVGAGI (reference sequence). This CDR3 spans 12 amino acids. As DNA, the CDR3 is TGTGCCAGCACAACGACGGGGGACGAGCAGTACTTC. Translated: CASTTTGDEQYF.

The CDR3 region has the DNA TGTGCCAGTAGTGGGACAGCTGGAAACACCATATATTTT. This codes for CASSGTAGNTIYF. The rearrangement joins TRBV19 to TRBJ1-3; 7 positions agree with TRBD1. The CDR3 totals 13 residues. Germline loops: CDR1 LNHDA, CDR2 SQIVND (reference sequence). Trimming removed 5 bases from V and 2 bases from J; junction bases left unmatched: 0.

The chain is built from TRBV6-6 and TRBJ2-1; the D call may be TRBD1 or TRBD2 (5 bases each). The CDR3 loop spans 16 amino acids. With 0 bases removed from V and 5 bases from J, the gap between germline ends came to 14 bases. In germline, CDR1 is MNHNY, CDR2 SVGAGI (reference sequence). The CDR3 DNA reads TGTGCCAGCAGTTACTCGACAGAGGGTCCACACAATGAGCAGTTCTTC. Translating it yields CASSYSTEGPHNEQFF.

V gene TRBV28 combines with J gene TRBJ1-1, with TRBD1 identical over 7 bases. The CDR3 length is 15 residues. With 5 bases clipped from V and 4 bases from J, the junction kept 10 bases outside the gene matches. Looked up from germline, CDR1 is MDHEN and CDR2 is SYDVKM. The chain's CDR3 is CASSPSYRGATEAFF. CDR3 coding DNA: TGTGCCAGCAGTCCTAGCTACAGGGGTGCCACTGAAGCTTTCTTT.

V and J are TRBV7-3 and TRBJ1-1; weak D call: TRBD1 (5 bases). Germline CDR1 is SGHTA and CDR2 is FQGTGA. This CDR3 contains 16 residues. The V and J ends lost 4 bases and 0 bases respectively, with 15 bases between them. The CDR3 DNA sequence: TGTGCCAGCAGCTCGAGACCGGGACGGTTGAACACTGAAGCTTTCTTT. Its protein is CASSSRPGRLNTEAFF.

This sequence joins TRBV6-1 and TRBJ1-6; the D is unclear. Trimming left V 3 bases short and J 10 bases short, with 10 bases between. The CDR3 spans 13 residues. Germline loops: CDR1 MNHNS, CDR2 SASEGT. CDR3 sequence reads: CASSDKGSSPLHF. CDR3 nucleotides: TGTGCCAGCAGTGATAAGGGAAGCTCACCCCTCCACTTT.

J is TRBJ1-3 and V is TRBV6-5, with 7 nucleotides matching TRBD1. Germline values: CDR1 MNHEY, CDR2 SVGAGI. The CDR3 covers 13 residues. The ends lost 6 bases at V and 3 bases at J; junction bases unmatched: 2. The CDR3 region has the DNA TGTGCCAGCAGCGACAGGGTTGGAAACACCATATATTTT. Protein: CASSDRVGNTIYF.

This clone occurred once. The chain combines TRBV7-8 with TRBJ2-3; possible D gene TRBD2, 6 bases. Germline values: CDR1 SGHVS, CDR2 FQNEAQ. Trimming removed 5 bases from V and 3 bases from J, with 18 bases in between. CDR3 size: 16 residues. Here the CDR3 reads CASSPRASDGTDTQYF. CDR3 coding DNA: TGTGCCAGCAGCCCCAGGGCTAGCGATGGAACAGATACGCAGTATTTT.

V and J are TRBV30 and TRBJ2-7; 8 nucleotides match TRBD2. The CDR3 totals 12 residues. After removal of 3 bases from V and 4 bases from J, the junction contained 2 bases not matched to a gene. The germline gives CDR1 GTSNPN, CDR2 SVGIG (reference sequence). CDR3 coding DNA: TGTGCCTGGAGCGGGGGGGAGTACGAGCAGTACTTC. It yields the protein CAWSGGEYEQYF.

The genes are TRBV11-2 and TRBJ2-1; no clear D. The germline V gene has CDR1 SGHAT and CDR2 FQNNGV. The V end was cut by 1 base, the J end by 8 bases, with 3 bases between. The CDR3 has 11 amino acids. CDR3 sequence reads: CASSLVDEQFF. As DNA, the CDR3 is TGTGCCAGCAGCTTAGTCGATGAGCAGTTCTTC.

The CDR3 DNA sequence: TGTGCCTGGACGCCGGGACAGGGGGCTCAGCCCCAGCATTTT. Protein sequence: CAWTPGQGAQPQHF. The rearrangement joins TRBV30 to TRBJ1-5, with 12 bases that match TRBD1. The CDR3 runs 14 residues. CDR1 and CDR2 from the germline V gene are GTSNPN and SVGIG (reference sequence). Trimming removed 4 bases from V and 6 bases from J; junction bases left unmatched: 4.

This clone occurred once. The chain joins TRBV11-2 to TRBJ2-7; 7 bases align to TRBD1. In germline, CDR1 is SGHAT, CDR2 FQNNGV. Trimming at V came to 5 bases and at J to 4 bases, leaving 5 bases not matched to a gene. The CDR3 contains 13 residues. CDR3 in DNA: TGTGCCAGCAGCGACTGGGACAGATACGAGCAGTACGTC. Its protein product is CASSDWDRYEQYV.